Listed below are T cell receptor beta chains from one sample, sequenced in a study of blood T cell repertoires in COVID-19. Only in-frame clones appear in the TCRdb table, and some are missing; sequencing was by immunoSEQ multiplex PCR. Of approximately 31,000 clones in the sample, 80% to 95% were seen once. Sequencing used peripheral blood. These receptors were collected from a male donor with active COVID-19. Both conserved end residues are part of each CDR3. A D gene is named only where the DNA matches it firmly. Clone size, where shown, is once, few, many, or a class for clones that have expanded.

TRBD1	NA	TRBJ1-2	TRBV6-5	TGTGCCAGCAGTTACACGGGACAGGGAAGCGGCTACACCTTC	CASSYTGQGSGYTF
TRBD2	NA	TRBJ2-7	TRBV5-1	TGCGCCAGCACCCCCCTGGGAGGGCCGGTCTCCGACGAGCAGTACTTC	CASTPLGGPVSDEQYF
TRBD1	once	TRBJ2-3	TRBV5-1	TGCGCCAGCAGCTCGGGACAGGGTGCGGATACGCAGTATTTT	CASSSGQGADTQYF
NA	NA	TRBJ1-2	TRBV10-2	TGCGCCAGCAGTGAAATAAACCCCCTCAGTCGCTATGGCTACACCTTC	CASSEINPLSRYGYTF
NA	NA	TRBJ1-1	TRBV5-6	TGTGCCAGCAGCTTTGCGCAGGGGAACACTGAAGCTTTCTTT	CASSFAQGNTEAFF
NA	few	TRBJ1-1	TRBV27	TGTGCCAGCAGCCTGTACAGGATGAACACTGAAGCTTTCTTT	CASSLYRMNTEAFF
TRBD1	once	TRBJ1-1	TRBV7-2	TGTGCCAGCACCCCCACGGACAGGGCCCTCGCTTTCTTT	CASTPTDRALAFF
NA	NA	TRBJ2-7	TRBV2	TGTGCCAGCATACACGGGATAGGGACTCCCTACGAGCAGTACTTC	CASIHGIGTPYEQYF
NA	NA	TRBJ1-6	TRBV19	TGTGCCAGTAGTATCAGCAGGGGAAGAGGTATGCCCCTCCACTTT	CASSISRGRGMPLHF
TRBD1	NA	TRBJ1-1	TRBV6-5	TGTGCCAGCAGTTACCTTGGGACAGGGGGATTGACTGAAGCTTTCTTT	CASSYLGTGGLTEAFF
NA	NA	TRBJ1-3	TRBV27	TGTGCCAGCAGTCCATCTACGGTTTACAGGATCTCTGGAAACACCATATATTTT	CASSPSTVYRISGNTIYF
NA	NA	TRBJ1-2	TRBV7-2	TGTGCCAGCAGCCCATCAGGACAGACTAACTATGGCTACACCTTC	CASSPSGQTNYGYTF
NA	NA	TRBJ2-5	TRBV10-2	TGCGCCAGCAGTGAGTCGGAGGGAGGTGGGAAGACCCAGTACTTC	CASSESEGGGKTQYF
TRBD2	NA	TRBJ2-1	TRBV5-4	TGTGCCAGCTCTCCTAGCGGGGGGGCCGTCTACAATGAGCAGTTCTTC	CASSPSGGAVYNEQFF
TRBD1	once	TRBJ2-3	TRBV5-6	TGTGCCAGCAGCTGGGCCGGGACAGGGATCTCAGATACGCAGTATTTT	CASSWAGTGISDTQYF
TRBD1	NA	TRBJ1-4	TRBV2	TGTGCCAGCAGTGGAAGCAGGGGGCTTGAAAAACTGTTTTTT	CASSGSRGLEKLFF
TRBD2	once	TRBJ2-1	TRBV19	TGTGCCAGTAGTCCGGGACTAGCGGATTACAATGAGCAGTTCTTC	CASSPGLADYNEQFF
TRBD1	NA	TRBJ2-3	TRBV9	TGTGCCAGCAGCGGGGACAGGGGAATGACGGGCACAGATACGCAGTATTTT	CASSGDRGMTGTDTQYF
NA	NA	TRBJ1-1	TRBV6-5	TGTGCCAGCAGCACCTGGACAGCGAACACTGAAGCTTTCTTT	CASSTWTANTEAFF
NA	NA	TRBJ1-1	TRBV5-1	TGCGCCAGCAGCTTGGTGGGCTCAGACAACACTGAAGCTTTCTTT	CASSLVGSDNTEAFF
NA	NA	TRBJ1-4	TRBV4-3	TGCGCCAGCAGCCAAGATACGGGGTTTGGAGAAAAACTGTTTTTT	CASSQDTGFGEKLFF
NA	NA	TRBJ2-2	TRBV5-1	TGCGCCAGCAGCTTGTCACAGGCCGCCGGGGAGCTGTTTTTT	CASSLSQAAGELFF
NA	NA	TRBJ1-4	TRBV10-3	TGTGCCATCAGAGAATTCGTCGGGAGTGAAAAACTGTTTTTT	CAIREFVGSEKLFF
NA	NA	TRBJ1-1	TRBV11-2	TGTGCCAGCAGCTCAATGAACACTGAAGCTTTCTTT	CASSSMNTEAFF
NA	once	TRBJ1-2	TRBV15	TGTGCCACCAGCCCAGATCCTAACTATGGCTACACCTTC	CATSPDPNYGYTF
TRBD1	once	TRBJ1-4	TRBV11-3	TGTGCCAGCAGCTCCCGGACAGGGGGTGAAAAACTGTTTTTT	CASSSRTGGEKLFF
NA	once	TRBJ2-1	TRBV29-1	TGCAGCGCCCGGCTTGGGAGTATGAATGAGCAGTTCTTC	CSARLGSMNEQFF
NA	NA	TRBJ2-1	TRBV7-3	TGTGCCAGCAGCCAAGGGGCCTACAATGAGCAGTTCTTC	CASSQGAYNEQFF
TRBD1	NA	TRBJ1-4	TRBV3-1/TRBV3-2	TGTGCCAGCAGCCCCCTTCGACAGGGGACTAATGAAAAACTGTTTTTT	CASSPLRQGTNEKLFF
TRBD1	NA	TRBJ1-4	TRBV6-4	TGTGCCAGCAGCCCGGAGGGGGGGACAGGGACGGTAAAACTGTTTTTT	CASSPEGGTGTVKLFF
NA	NA	TRBJ1-3	TRBV4-2	TGTGCCAGCAGCCACGGCCTAGTGTCTGGAAACACCATATATTTT	CASSHGLVSGNTIYF
NA	NA	TRBJ1-5	TRBV2	TGTGCCAGCAGTGTCAGGAACCTTTATCAGCCCCAGCATTTT	CASSVRNLYQPQHF
TRBD1	NA	TRBJ2-5	TRBV27	TGTGCCAGCAGTTCCTGGGACAGTCAAGAGACCCAGTACTTC	CASSSWDSQETQYF
NA	NA	TRBJ1-1	TRBV19	TGTGCCAGTAGTATCGGGGGACGCATGAACACTGAAGCTTTCTTT	CASSIGGRMNTEAFF
TRBD1	NA	TRBJ1-2	TRBV28	TGTGCCAGCAGTTTATACAACAGGGGGATTAGTGGCTACACCTTC	CASSLYNRGISGYTF
NA	NA	TRBJ1-1	TRBV10-2	TGCGCCAGCAGTGACCCCGGACGAGGGAGGAACACTGAAGCTTTCTTT	CASSDPGRGRNTEAFF
TRBD1	NA	TRBJ1-2	TRBV7-9	TGTGCCAGCAGCTCTCGATGGACAGGGTACTATGGCTACACCTTC	CASSSRWTGYYGYTF
TRBD1	NA	TRBJ2-7	TRBV29-1	TGCAGTGGCAGCAGGGGGCCCCCCTACTACGAGCAGTACTTC	CSGSRGPPYYEQYF
NA	once	TRBJ1-5	TRBV6-5	TGTGCCAGCAGTTACTCGACGGGTGTGGGGCCCCAGCATTTT	CASSYSTGVGPQHF
NA	NA	TRBJ1-4	TRBV7-3	TGTGCCAGCAGCCCTGGAGACGCAACTAATGAAAAACTGTTTTTT	CASSPGDATNEKLFF
NA	NA	TRBJ2-5	TRBV7-9	TGTGCCAGCAGCTTAGGTTGGGGCCGGGAGACCCAGTACTTC	CASSLGWGRETQYF
NA	NA	TRBJ1-3	TRBV6-2/TRBV6-3	TGTGCCAGCAGCCCAGAGGGTTACTCTGGAAACACCATATATTTT	CASSPEGYSGNTIYF
NA	NA	TRBJ2-7	TRBV18	TGTGCCAGCTCTTCACGTGGGGCAGGAAGCTCCTACGAGCAGTACTTC	CASSSRGAGSSYEQYF
TRBD1	NA	TRBJ1-6	TRBV9	TGTGCCAGCAGTACAGGGGACGCCTATAATTCACCCCTCCACTTT	CASSTGDAYNSPLHF
NA	NA	TRBJ1-2	TRBV24-1	TGTGCCACCAGTGATTCAGGCTATGGCTACACCTTC	CATSDSGYGYTF
NA	NA	TRBJ2-7	TRBV14	TGTGCCAGCAGCCAATCATTGCAGTCCTACGAGCAGTACTTC	CASSQSLQSYEQYF
TRBD2	NA	TRBJ2-5	TRBV7-8	TGTGCCAGCAGCACACGACTCACTAGCGGGGGCGGAGGAGAGACCCAGTACTTC	CASSTRLTSGGGGETQYF
NA	few	TRBJ1-2	TRBV12-3/TRBV12-4	TGTGCCAGCAGTTCGGCGGCAAACTATGGCTACACCTTC	CASSSAANYGYTF
NA	NA	TRBJ2-6	TRBV20-1	TGCAGTGCTAGTTCCCGCTCTGGGGCCAACGTCCTGACTTTC	CSASSRSGANVLTF
TRBD1	NA	TRBJ1-1	TRBV4-3	TGCGCCAGCAGCCAAGTTAAGGGACAGGTGGGGGCGAACACTGAAGCTTTCTTT	CASSQVKGQVGANTEAFF
TRBD1	NA	TRBJ1-1	TRBV9	TGTGCCAGCAGCACCAGACAGGGCTTTAACACTGAAGCTTTCTTT	CASSTRQGFNTEAFF
TRBD1	NA	TRBJ1-4	TRBV7-9	TGTGCCAGCAGCTTAACAGGGGTAAATGAAAAACTGTTTTTT	CASSLTGVNEKLFF
NA	NA	TRBJ2-6	TRBV18	TGTGCCAGCTCACCACCGGGCAGTCGAGTCTCTGGGGCCAACGTCCTGACTTTC	CASSPPGSRVSGANVLTF
NA	NA	TRBJ1-1	TRBV11-2	TGTGCCAGCAGCTTAGTAGGACAGATGAACACTGAAGCTTTCTTT	CASSLVGQMNTEAFF
NA	NA	TRBJ2-7	TRBV7-8	TGTGCCAGCGCGGGACAGTTAGGCATCGAGCAGTACTTC	CASAGQLGIEQYF
TRBD2	NA	TRBJ2-2	TRBV5-4	TGTGCCAGCAGCACCCTTACTAGCGTCAACACCGGGGAGCTGTTTTTT	CASSTLTSVNTGELFF
TRBD1	NA	TRBJ1-3	TRBV6-1	TGTGCCAGCAGTGAAACTAGGACAGGCGGAAACACCATATATTTT	CASSETRTGGNTIYF
TRBD1	NA	TRBJ2-2	TRBV2	TGTGCCAGTACAAAACAGGGGTGGTCCGGGGAGCTGTTTTTT	CASTKQGWSGELFF
NA	NA	TRBJ2-3	TRBV7-9	TGTGCCAGCAGCTCCCGTGAGTACACAGATACGCAGTATTTT	CASSSREYTDTQYF